The T cell receptor (beta chain) described here comes from a study of shared clonotypes between healthy human individuals (dated by TCRdb to 2019 to 2021). With respect to the entire study: The cohort comprised a couple of women and three men aged 18 to 49 years. For each donor, CD4 naive and CD4 memory were each given three plates, CD8 naive was given two plates, and CD8 memory was given one plate. To estimate repertoire size and how much clonotypes are shared between individuals, the study performed deep sequencing of blood TCR repertoires from roughly five healthy adults. To increase sequencing depth and limit assay-specific biases, TCR repertoire library preparation and sequencing were carried out by different laboratories using diverse techniques. Each donor's leukapheresis produced roughly between about 0.9 and 9.5 billion PBMCs.

Deletion took 4 bases off V and 4 bases off J, with a span of 13 bases between the germline ends. The cysteine opens and the phenylalanine closes a CDR3 of 14 amino acids. Only the CDR3 DNA stays, 42 bases, in frame from base 1. CDR1 is given as MDHEN and CDR2 as SYDVKM, both from the germline V gene. Turning to this clone: Its antigen remains undetermined. Base qualities are not at hand, and no much larger clone is one base apart.

The donors were healthy, HIV-negative adults who had no recently reported acute infections or vaccinations. Every donor was a Caucasian adult residing in Nashville, Tennessee, USA. CD4+ T cells were enriched by magnetic negative selection, after which naive cells were positively selected on CD45RA and the negative fraction was taken as the memory subset. Blood was collected by leukapheresis, and PBMCs were isolated by Ficoll-Histopaque density gradient centrifugation and then cryopreserved in liquid nitrogen vapor phase. Analytical flow cytometry was used to check the purity and quantity of every magnetically sorted T cell population. Genomic DNA was isolated from every sorted fraction and measured by UV absorbance on a Nanodrop 2000c. Using the deep immunoSEQ assay, multiplex PCR amplified TCR CDR3 regions from genomic DNA. For each cell subset, the extracted genomic DNA was distributed evenly across all wells of several immunoSEQ 96-well plates, and each plate served as one replicate. For sorted subsets, about 210 ng of genomic DNA, equivalent to around 29,000 T cell genomes, went into each replicate PCR. Purified libraries were quantified with a Qubit 3.0 fluorometer, sized on a Bioanalyzer 2100, and re-quantified with the KAPA Library Quantification kit. Every immunoSEQ 96-well plate was sequenced on a dedicated single-read 150-cycle Illumina NextSeq 550 flow cell. The original methods were these. The immunoSEQ output contained only junctional sequences without quality scores, so filtering could not match that applied to full-length reads. To assign V/J genes and CDR3, sequences were annotated using PyIR, a Python wrapper for IgBLAST v1.9, with IMGT germline references. Any read was removed if the V/J assignment was weak (E-value above 1e-6), the CDR3 was missing, or the read contained stop codons, out-of-frame junctions, or ambiguous translated residues. A V3J clonotype was defined by an identical inferred V gene, J gene, and CDR3 amino acid sequence. The percentage overlap between two repertoires was calculated by dividing the number of shared unique clonotypes by the size of the smaller repertoire. Repertoire richness was assessed with RTK rarefaction, the Chao1 estimator, and Recon v2.1 estimates of unobserved clonotypes. Generation probabilities for all TCRbeta clonotypes obtained by the gDNA method from a few donors were computed using OLGA. Not all clones reach the TCRdb copy of this immuneACCESS table, which keeps in-frame sequences only. Checked studies attribute under half of the gap to unresolved V genes and leave the rest unexplained. Clone size and V and J calls were adopted from that table, with D and trimming inferred from the DNA. Across this sample there are about 2.4 million clones, with approximately 94% seen only once. The top ten clonotypes cover more than 0.12% of the sample.

General conclusions and limits of the study: Incomplete sequencing was indicated by rarefaction of sorted-subset datasets, despite the large sequencing depth. Because the study included a small number of donors, the genetic and exposure-history diversity represented was limited. Compared with non-shared clonotypes, the clonotypes found in all four sorted-subset donors had higher generation probabilities. Pairwise subsampling indicated that sequencing depth was expected to affect the degree of clonotype sharing among donors. Sampling was restricted to blood, and TCR repertoires in tissues likely differ from the TCR repertoires found in blood. Sharing across a few donors was observed for about 5% of naive CD4, less than 4% of naive CD8, roughly 2.4% of memory CD4, and less than 0.45% of memory CD8 clonotypes. Estimated clonotype richness was generally larger for naive than for memory subsets.

Specimen: naive CD4+ T cells sorted from blood. Read against the paper, the sample's cell subset or site label means: CD45RA+ positively selected. The rearrangement combines TRBV28 with TRBJ1-2; a weak D assignment points to TRBD1 (6 bases agree). This sequence was found in a man between 18 and 29 years old in good health. The CDR3 reads CASSSPGGLYGYTF. The DNA is as follows: TGTGCCAGCAGTTCCCCCGGGGGGCTCTATGGCTACACCTTC.